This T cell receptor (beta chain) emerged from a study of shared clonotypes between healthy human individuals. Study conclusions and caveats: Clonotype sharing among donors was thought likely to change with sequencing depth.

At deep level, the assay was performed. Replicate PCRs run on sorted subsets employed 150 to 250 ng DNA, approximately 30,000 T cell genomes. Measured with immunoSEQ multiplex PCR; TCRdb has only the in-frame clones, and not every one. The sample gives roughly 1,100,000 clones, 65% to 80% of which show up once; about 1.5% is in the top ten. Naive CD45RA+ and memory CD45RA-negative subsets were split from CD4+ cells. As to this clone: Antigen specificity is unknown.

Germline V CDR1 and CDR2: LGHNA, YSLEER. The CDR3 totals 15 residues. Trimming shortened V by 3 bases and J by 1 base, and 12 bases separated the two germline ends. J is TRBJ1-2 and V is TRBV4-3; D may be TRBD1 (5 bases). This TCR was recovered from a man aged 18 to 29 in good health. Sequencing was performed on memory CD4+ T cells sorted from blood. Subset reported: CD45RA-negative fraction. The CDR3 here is CASSHDRDRNYGYTF. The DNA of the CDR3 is TGCGCCAGCAGCCACGACCGGGACCGTAACTATGGCTACACCTTC.